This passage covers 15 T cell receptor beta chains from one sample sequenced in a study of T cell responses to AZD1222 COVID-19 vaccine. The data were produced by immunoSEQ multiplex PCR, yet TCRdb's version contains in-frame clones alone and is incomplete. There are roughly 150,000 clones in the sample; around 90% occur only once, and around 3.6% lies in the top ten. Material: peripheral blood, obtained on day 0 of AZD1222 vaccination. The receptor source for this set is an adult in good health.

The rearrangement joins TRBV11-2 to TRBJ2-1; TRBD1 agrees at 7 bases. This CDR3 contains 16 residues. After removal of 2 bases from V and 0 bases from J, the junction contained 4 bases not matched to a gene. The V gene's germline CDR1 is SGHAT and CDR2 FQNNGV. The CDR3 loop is CASSLTRGSSYNEQFF. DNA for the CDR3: TGTGCCAGCAGCTTAACCAGGGGGAGCTCCTACAATGAGCAGTTCTTC. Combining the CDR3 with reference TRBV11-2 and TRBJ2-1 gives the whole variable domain EAGVAQSPRYKIIEKRQSVAFWCNPISGHATLYWYQQILGQGPKLLIQFQNNGVVDDSQLPKDRFSAERLKGVDSTLKIQPAKLEDSAVYLCASSLTRGSSYNEQFFGPGTRLTVL.

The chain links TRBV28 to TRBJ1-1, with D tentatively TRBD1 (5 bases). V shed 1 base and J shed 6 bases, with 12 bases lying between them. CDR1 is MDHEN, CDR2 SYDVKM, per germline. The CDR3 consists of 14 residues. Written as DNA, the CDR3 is TGTGCCAGCAGTTTATCGTCCCGGGGCCCTGAAGCTTTCTTT. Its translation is CASSLSSRGPEAFF. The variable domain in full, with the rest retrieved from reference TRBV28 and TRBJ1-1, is DVKVTQSSRYLVKRTGEKVFLECVQDMDHENMFWYRQDPGLGLRLIYFSYDVKMKEKGDIPEGYSVSREKKERFSLILESASTNQTSMYLCASSLSSRGPEAFFGQGTRLTVV.

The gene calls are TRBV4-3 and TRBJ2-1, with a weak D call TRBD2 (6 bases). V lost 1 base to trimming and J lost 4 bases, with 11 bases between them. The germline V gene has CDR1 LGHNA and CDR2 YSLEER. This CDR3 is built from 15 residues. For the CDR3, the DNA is TGCGCCAGCAGCCAAGTTGGCGGACTATACAATGAGCAGTTCTTC. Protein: CASSQVGGLYNEQFF.

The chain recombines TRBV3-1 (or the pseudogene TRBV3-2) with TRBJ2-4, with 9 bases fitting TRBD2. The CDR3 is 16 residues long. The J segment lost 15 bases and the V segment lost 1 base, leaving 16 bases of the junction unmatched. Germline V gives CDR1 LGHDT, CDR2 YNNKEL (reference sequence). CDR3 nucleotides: TGTGCCAGCAGCCAAGCCCTTTCGGGACTAGCCCCCGCGGCGTACTTC. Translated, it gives CASSQALSGLAPAAYF.

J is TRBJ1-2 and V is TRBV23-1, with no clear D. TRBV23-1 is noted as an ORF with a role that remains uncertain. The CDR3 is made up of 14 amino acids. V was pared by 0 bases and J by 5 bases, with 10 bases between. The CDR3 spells CASSQSSREYGYTF. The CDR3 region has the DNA TGCGCCAGCAGTCAATCATCTAGGGAATATGGCTACACCTTC.

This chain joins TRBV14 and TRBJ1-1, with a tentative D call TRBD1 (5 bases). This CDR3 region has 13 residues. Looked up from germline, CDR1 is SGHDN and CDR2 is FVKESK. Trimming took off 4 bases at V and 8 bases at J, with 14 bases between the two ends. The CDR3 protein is CASSPGLTSEAFF. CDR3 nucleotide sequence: TGTGCCAGCAGCCCGGGACTTACCTCGGAAGCTTTCTTT. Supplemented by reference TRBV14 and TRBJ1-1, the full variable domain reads EAGVTQFPSHSVIEKGQTVTLRCDPISGHDNLYWYRRVMGKEIKFLLHFVKESKQDESGMPNNRFLAERTGGTYSTLKVQPAELEDSGVYFCASSPGLTSEAFFGQGTRLTVV.

In DNA, the CDR3 is TGTGCCAGCAGCTTGGGGACTAGCCCCTACGAGCAGTACTTC. Its translation is CASSLGTSPYEQYF. The chain joins TRBV5-4 to TRBJ2-7; 8 nucleotides align to TRBD2. This CDR3 comprises 14 residues. J gave up 2 bases and V 0 bases, and 1 base lay outside the gene matches. Germline V gene data show CDR1 as SGHNT and CDR2 as YYREEE (reference sequence).

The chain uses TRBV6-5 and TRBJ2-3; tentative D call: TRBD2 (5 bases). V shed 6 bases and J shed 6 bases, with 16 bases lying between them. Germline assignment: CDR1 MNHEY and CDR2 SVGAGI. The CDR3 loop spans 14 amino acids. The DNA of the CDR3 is TGTGCCAGCAGATTCAGCGGTATGGGGGATACGCAGTATTTT. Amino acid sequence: CASRFSGMGDTQYF.

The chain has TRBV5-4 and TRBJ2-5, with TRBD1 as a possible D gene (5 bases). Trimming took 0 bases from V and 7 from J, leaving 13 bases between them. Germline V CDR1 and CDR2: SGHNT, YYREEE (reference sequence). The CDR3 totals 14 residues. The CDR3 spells CASSLGQGLVTQYF. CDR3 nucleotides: TGTGCCAGCAGCTTGGGTCAGGGATTGGTGACCCAGTACTTC.

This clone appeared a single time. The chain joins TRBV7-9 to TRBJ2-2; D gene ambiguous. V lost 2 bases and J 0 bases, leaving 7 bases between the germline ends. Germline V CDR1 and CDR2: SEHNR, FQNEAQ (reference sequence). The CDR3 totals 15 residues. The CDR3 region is CASSLWLANTGELFF. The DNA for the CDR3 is TGTGCCAGCAGCTTATGGCTCGCGAACACCGGGGAGCTGTTTTTT.

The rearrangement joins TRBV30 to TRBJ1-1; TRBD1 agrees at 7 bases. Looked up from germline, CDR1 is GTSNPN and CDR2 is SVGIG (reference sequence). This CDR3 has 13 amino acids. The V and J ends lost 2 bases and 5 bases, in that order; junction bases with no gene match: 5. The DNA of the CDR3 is TGTGCCTGGAGTTTTACAGGGGAGACTGAAGCTTTCTTT. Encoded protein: CAWSFTGETEAFF.

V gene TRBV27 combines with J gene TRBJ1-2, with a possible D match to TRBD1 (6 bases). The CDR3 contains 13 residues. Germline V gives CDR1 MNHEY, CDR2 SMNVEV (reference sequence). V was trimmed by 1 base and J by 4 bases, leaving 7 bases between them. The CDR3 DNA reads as TGTGCCAGCAGTTTATTACAGGGCTATGGCTACACCTTC. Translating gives CASSLLQGYGYTF.

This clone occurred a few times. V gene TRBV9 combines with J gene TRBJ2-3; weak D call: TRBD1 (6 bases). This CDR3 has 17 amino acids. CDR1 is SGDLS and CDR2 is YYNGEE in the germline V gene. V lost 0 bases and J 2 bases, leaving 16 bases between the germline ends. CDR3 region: CASSVDVGRDITDTQYF. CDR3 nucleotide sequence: TGTGCCAGCAGCGTAGATGTCGGCAGGGACATCACAGATACGCAGTATTTT.

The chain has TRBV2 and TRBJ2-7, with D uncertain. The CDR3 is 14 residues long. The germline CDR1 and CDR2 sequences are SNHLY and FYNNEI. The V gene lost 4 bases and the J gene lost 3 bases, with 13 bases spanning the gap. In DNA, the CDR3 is TGTGCCAGCAGTGTGCAGAGATTCAACTACGAGCAGTACTTC. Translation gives CASSVQRFNYEQYF.

The CDR3 here is CSVPPGGGGTEAFF. The CDR3 nucleotides read TGCAGCGTTCCCCCAGGGGGCGGGGGGACTGAAGCTTTCTTT. The chain combines TRBV29-1 with TRBJ1-1; 8 nucleotides agree with TRBD1. Trimming removed 5 bases from V and 5 bases from J; junction bases left unmatched: 10. The germline V gene encodes CDR1 SQVTM and CDR2 ANQGSEA. The CDR3 has 14 residues.